This T cell receptor beta chain stems from a study of early T cells in non-severe SARS-CoV-2 infection. Study-level information: Bulk RNA taken from unsorted whole blood was sequenced, leaving chains unpaired. Points from the study as a whole: Matching with VDJdb favored anti-spike CD8 responses (missing private and CD4 specificities).

In the library, individual cDNA molecules carried attached unique molecular identifiers. TCRdb reprocessed the 5' RACE reads with MiXCR, giving one entry per CDR3 protein. The table lists roughly 120,000 distinct CDR3 sequences, just under 15% of them singletons. This clonotype was observed a handful of times. Its antigen is currently unknown. The CDR3 contains 17 residues. Per germline, CDR1 SEHNR and CDR2 FQNEAQ (reference sequence). V lost 1 base and J lost 8, with 21 bases in between. The sample comprised whole blood. The receptor's source is an adult who was a healthcare worker with PCR-confirmed SARS-CoV-2 infection or an uninfected control (not recorded which). The rearrangement uses TRBV7-9 and TRBJ2-1; a weak D match, TRBD1 (6 bases). This CDR3 reads CASSLGGHSYREDEQFF. The CDR3 DNA reads TGTGCCAGCAGCTTAGGGGGCCACTCGTACAGGGAAGATGAGCAGTTCTTC.